The 12 T cell receptor beta chains below all came from one sample that was sequenced in a study of blood T cell repertoires in COVID-19. The method was immunoSEQ multiplex PCR; TCRdb's version includes in-frame clones alone and lacks a portion of them. The sample shows around 40,000 clones, about 85% of them seen only once. Sequenced: peripheral blood. Every receptor here comes from a man aged 55 to 70 with COVID-19, enrolled during active disease.

The chain has TRBV29-1 and TRBJ2-3; 11 bases fit TRBD2. V shed 1 base, J shed 4 bases, and the junction held 1 base outside the gene matches. This CDR3 has 14 residues. Germline V gene sequence: CDR1 SQVTM, CDR2 ANQGSEA. The CDR3 sequence: CSVEGLAGPDTQYF. CDR3 sequence (DNA): TGCAGCGTTGAAGGACTAGCGGGACCAGATACGCAGTATTTT.

The gene calls are TRBV7-3 and TRBJ1-2; perhaps TRBD1 as D (6 bases). The CDR3 consists of 13 residues. The germline V gene encodes CDR1 SGHTA and CDR2 FQGTGA. V lost 3 bases and J lost 3, with 8 bases in between. The CDR3 sequence is CASSLTGDYGYTF. The CDR3, as DNA: TGTGCCAGCAGCTTGACAGGAGACTATGGCTACACCTTC.

The J gene is TRBJ2-5, the V gene TRBV24-1, with TRBD2 matching over 14 bases. This CDR3 region has 17 residues. The V gene end was trimmed by 4 bases and the J gene end by 2 bases; junction bases not matched to a gene: 5. Looked up from germline, CDR1 is KGHDR and CDR2 is SFDVKD. CDR3 nucleotides: TGTGCCACCAGTGACCCCGGGACTAGCGGGGGACAAGAGACCCAGTACTTC. Translation: CATSDPGTSGGQETQYF.

The chain recombines TRBV6-1 with TRBJ1-4, with D possibly TRBD1 on 5 matching bases. With 1 base removed from V and 8 bases from J, the gap between germline ends came to 11 bases. Looked up from germline, CDR1 is MNHNS and CDR2 is SASEGT. The CDR3 length is 14 residues. In DNA form, the CDR3 reads TGTGCCAGCAGTGAAGTCCAGGGATTGGAAAAACTGTTTTTT. Translation gives CASSEVQGLEKLFF.

The chain combines TRBV10-3 with TRBJ2-7, with unresolved D. The CDR3 totals 13 residues. V gave up 7 bases and J gave up 3 bases, with 13 bases separating them. Germline CDR1 is ENHRY and CDR2 is SYGVKD. CDR3 region: CAITMRLNYEQYF. The CDR3 DNA follows: TGTGCCATCACCATGAGGCTGAACTACGAGCAGTACTTC.

V is TRBV7-8 and J is TRBJ1-2; TRBD1 is a possible D gene (6 bases). The CDR3 sequence is 14 residues long. Per the germline V gene, CDR1 is SGHVS and CDR2 is FQNEAQ. The ends were cut back, 5 bases at V and 4 bases at J, with 14 bases in the middle. The CDR3 region is CASSLTGKGYGYTF. CDR3 DNA: TGTGCCAGCAGCCTCACAGGGAAAGGCTATGGCTACACCTTC.

V is TRBV7-9 and J is TRBJ1-1; D is undetermined. CDR3 length: 12 residues. Trimming took off 1 base at V and 7 bases at J, with 7 bases between the two ends. Germline V gene data show CDR1 as SEHNR and CDR2 as FQNEAQ (reference sequence). The CDR3 reads CASSLEYSEAFF. The CDR3 DNA follows: TGTGCCAGCAGCTTAGAGTACAGTGAAGCTTTCTTT.

This chain uses TRBV9 with TRBJ2-1; D gene uncertain. The CDR3 is made up of 13 amino acids. The V end was cut by 0 bases, the J end by 12 bases, with 13 bases between. Germline assignment: CDR1 SGDLS and CDR2 YYNGEE. The CDR3 coding sequence is TGTGCCAGCAGCGTAGTGGCAAACCAACCGCAGTTCTTC. Encoded protein: CASSVVANQPQFF.

The DNA of the CDR3 is TGTGCCAGCAGCTACGGTCGAGGGCAGCACGAGCAGTACTTC. This codes for CASSYGRGQHEQYF. The J gene is TRBJ2-7, the V gene TRBV11-2, with D possibly matching TRBD2 (5 bases). CDR3 length equals 14 residues. V lost 4 bases, J lost 5 bases, and 15 bases lay in between. CDR1 and CDR2 from the germline V gene are SGHAT and FQNNGV.

This clone has just a few counts. This chain uses TRBV9 with TRBJ2-1; D may be TRBD2 (5 bases). From germline, CDR1 is SGDLS and CDR2 YYNGEE. V was shortened by 0 bases and J by 1 base, with 11 bases between the two germline ends. CDR3 length: 16 residues. The CDR3 DNA reads TGTGCCAGCAGCGTAGTGGGAGAGGGTTCCTACAATGAGCAGTTCTTC. Protein: CASSVVGEGSYNEQFF.

This chain links TRBV27 with TRBJ1-5; 8 bases fit TRBD1. Losses at the gene ends were 6 bases for V and 6 bases for J; bases not matched to a gene: 13. Germline V CDR1 and CDR2: MNHEY, SMNVEV (reference sequence). This CDR3 has 16 amino acids. As DNA, the CDR3 is TGTGCCAGCAGCGACAGGGGCGCCGTATCGGGTCAGCCCCAGCATTTT. It encodes CASSDRGAVSGQPQHF.

The chain recombines TRBV3-1 (or the pseudogene TRBV3-2) with TRBJ2-7; TRBD1 matches 9 bases. The CDR3 runs 14 residues. In germline, CDR1 is LGHDT, CDR2 YNNKEL (reference sequence). V was pared by 2 bases and J by 4 bases, with 3 bases of the junction left unmatched. DNA for the CDR3: TGTGCCAGCAGCCAAAACAGGGGGCGATACGAGCAGTACTTC. Translated: CASSQNRGRYEQYF.